The 10 T cell receptor beta chains in this list originate from one sample, sequenced in a study of Graves' ophthalmopathy and Graves' hyperthyroidism. Investigators amplified TCR beta CDR3 regions from RNA transcripts. An opening RT-PCR round employed HTBI primers and preceded a second-round multiplex PCR. MiXCR, run by TCRdb on the multiplex PCR reads, gives a single entry per CDR3 protein. The sample contains under 350,000 distinct CDR3 sequences, 17% of which appear only once. Sequences were obtained from peripheral blood. The receptor set was obtained from an adult man with Graves' ophthalmopathy.

The chain is built from TRBV6-2 or TRBV6-3 and TRBJ2-2; 9 bases map to TRBD1. The CDR3 is made up of 16 amino acids. Germline assignment: CDR1 MNHEY and CDR2 SVGEGT. Losses at the gene ends were 5 bases for V and 4 bases for J; bases not matched to a gene: 8. The DNA for the CDR3 is TGTGCCAGCAGTCGTCCCGGGACAGGGATCACCGGGGAGCTGTTTTTT. Translation: CASSRPGTGITGELFF.

This chain connects TRBV28 to TRBJ1-1, with 7 nucleotides matching TRBD1. The CDR3 is made up of 14 amino acids. CDR1 is MDHEN, CDR2 SYDVKM, per germline. Unmatched junction bases numbered 7, after V lost 7 bases and J lost 2 bases. CDR3 amino acids: CASTRGGLNTEAFF. CDR3 nucleotides: TGTGCCAGCACTCGAGGGGGCCTCAACACTGAAGCTTTCTTT. Full variable domain (remainder filled in from reference TRBV28 and TRBJ1-1): DVKVTQSSRYLVKRTGEKVFLECVQDMDHENMFWYRQDPGLGLRLIYFSYDVKMKEKGDIPEGYSVSREKKERFSLILESASTNQTSMYLCASTRGGLNTEAFFGQGTRLTVV.

The V and J genes are TRBV24-1 and TRBJ2-2, with 9 bases lining up with TRBD1. The CDR3 is 17 amino acids. J gave up 6 bases and V 4 bases, and 11 bases lay outside the gene matches. Looked up from germline, CDR1 is KGHDR and CDR2 is SFDVKD. This CDR3 reads CATSDPGTGRRSGELFF. The CDR3 DNA sequence: TGTGCCACCAGTGACCCGGGGACAGGGAGAAGGTCCGGGGAGCTGTTTTTT.

This clonotype was seen ten or more times. The J gene is TRBJ1-2, the V gene TRBV12-3 or TRBV12-4; D unclear. V was cut by 1 base and J by 3 bases, with 9 bases left in between. The CDR3 has 14 amino acids. The CDR3 sequence: CASSLGGIDYGYTF. In nucleotides, the CDR3 is TGTGCCAGCAGTTTAGGAGGAATCGACTATGGCTACACCTTC.

This clonotype has a count of ten or more. The chain combines TRBV6-5 with TRBJ1-1, with a weak D call TRBD1 (6 bases). The CDR3 runs to 16 residues. Trimming shortened V by 2 bases and J by 1 base, and 14 bases separated the two germline ends. The germline CDR1 and CDR2 sequences are MNHEY and SVGAGI. The CDR3 coding sequence is TGTGCCAGCAGTTACCCCGGGACACAAAAGAACACTGAAGCTTTCTTT. Residues: CASSYPGTQKNTEAFF.

Many counts were recorded for this clonotype. This chain uses TRBV11-1 with TRBJ1-2, with D unresolved. This CDR3 has 16 residues. Trimming removed 4 bases from V and 6 bases from J, with 21 bases in between. The germline V gene encodes CDR1 SGHAT and CDR2 FQDESV (reference sequence). This CDR3 reads CASSWRGLRGRHGYTF. CDR3 DNA sequence: TGTGCCAGCAGCTGGCGAGGGCTACGGGGAAGGCATGGCTACACCTTC.

This clonotype showed up many times. This sequence joins TRBV4-1 and TRBJ2-5; D gene unclear. This CDR3 has 13 residues. Germline values: CDR1 MGHRA, CDR2 YSYEKL. V was shortened by 4 bases and J by 5 bases, with 11 bases between the two germline ends. CDR3: CASSPPGWETQYF. CDR3 sequence (DNA): TGCGCCAGCAGCCCTCCCGGGTGGGAGACCCAGTACTTC.

This clonotype was recorded many times. V is TRBV6-2 or TRBV6-3 and J is TRBJ2-5; the D gene is possibly TRBD1 (6 bases). Trimming stripped 0 bases from V and 2 bases from J, with 13 bases between. CDR3 length: 16 residues. Per the germline V gene, CDR1 is MNHEY and CDR2 is SVGEGT. Here the CDR3 reads CASSYSKGVKQETQYF. As DNA, the CDR3 is TGTGCCAGCAGTTACTCTAAGGGGGTGAAGCAAGAGACCCAGTACTTC.

The rearrangement uses TRBV18 and TRBJ1-1; 11 bases line up with TRBD1. The germline V gene has CDR1 KGHSH and CDR2 LQKENI. J lost 0 bases, V lost 3 bases, and 6 bases had no gene match. This CDR3 is built from 17 residues. The CDR3: CASSPRGTGGMNTEAFF. CDR3 DNA: TGTGCCAGCTCACCGAGGGGGACAGGGGGAATGAACACTGAAGCTTTCTTT.

Ten or more counts support this clonotype. The chain joins TRBV27 to TRBJ2-7; 12 nucleotides match TRBD2. With V trimmed by 8 bases and J by 4 bases, 12 bases remained unmatched. Germline-derived CDR1 and CDR2 are MNHEY and SMNVEV (reference sequence). The CDR3 loop spans 16 amino acids. This CDR3 is CASRPATSGRTYEQYF. In nucleotides, the CDR3 is TGTGCCAGCCGTCCCGCGACTAGCGGGAGAACGTACGAGCAGTACTTC.